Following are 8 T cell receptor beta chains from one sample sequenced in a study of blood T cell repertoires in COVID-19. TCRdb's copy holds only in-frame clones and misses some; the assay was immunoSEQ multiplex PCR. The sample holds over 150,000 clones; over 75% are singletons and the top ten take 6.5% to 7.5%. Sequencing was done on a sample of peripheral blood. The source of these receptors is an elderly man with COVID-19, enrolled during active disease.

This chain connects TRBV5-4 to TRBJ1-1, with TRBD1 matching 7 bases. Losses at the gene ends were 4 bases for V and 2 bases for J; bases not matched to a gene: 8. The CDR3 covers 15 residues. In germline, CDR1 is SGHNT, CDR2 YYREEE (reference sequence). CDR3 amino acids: CASSAGTALNTEAFF. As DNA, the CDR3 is TGTGCCAGCAGCGCTGGGACAGCTCTAAACACTGAAGCTTTCTTT. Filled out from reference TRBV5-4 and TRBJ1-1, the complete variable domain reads ETGVTQSPTHLIKTRGQQVTLRCSSQSGHNTVSWYQQALGQGPQFIFQYYREEENGRGNFPPRFSGLQFPNYSSELNVNALELDDSALYLCASSAGTALNTEAFFGQGTRLTVV.

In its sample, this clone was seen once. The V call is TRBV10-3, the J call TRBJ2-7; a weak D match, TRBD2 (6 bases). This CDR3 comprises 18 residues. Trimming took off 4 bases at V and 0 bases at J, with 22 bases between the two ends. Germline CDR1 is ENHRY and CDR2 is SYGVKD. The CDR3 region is CAISGGRGRLGSSYEQYF. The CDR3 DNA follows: TGTGCCATCAGTGGAGGGCGGGGTCGACTTGGGAGCTCCTACGAGCAGTACTTC.

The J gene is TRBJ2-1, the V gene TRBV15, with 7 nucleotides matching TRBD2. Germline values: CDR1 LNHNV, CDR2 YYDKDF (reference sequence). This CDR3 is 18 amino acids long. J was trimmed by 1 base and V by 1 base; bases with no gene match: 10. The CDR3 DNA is TGTGCCACCAGCAGAGGGTTGGCCCGCGGGAGTTCCTACAATGAGCAGTTCTTC. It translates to CATSRGLARGSSYNEQFF.

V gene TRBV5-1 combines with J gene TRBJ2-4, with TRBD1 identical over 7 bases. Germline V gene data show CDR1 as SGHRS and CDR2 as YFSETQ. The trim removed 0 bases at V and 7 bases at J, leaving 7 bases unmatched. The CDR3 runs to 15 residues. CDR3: CASSLAEQGLNIQYF. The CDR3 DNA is TGCGCCAGCAGCTTGGCAGAACAGGGGCTGAACATTCAGTACTTC.

The CDR3 sequence: CASSLGGGGLGNQPQHF. The CDR3 DNA is TGTGCCAGCAGCTTAGGCGGCGGGGGCTTGGGCAATCAGCCCCAGCATTTT. This chain uses TRBV11-2 with TRBJ1-5; possibly TRBD1 for D (6 bases). This CDR3 is 17 amino acids long. Trimming cost V 1 base and J 2 bases, with 15 bases left between them. Germline V CDR1 and CDR2: SGHAT, FQNNGV.

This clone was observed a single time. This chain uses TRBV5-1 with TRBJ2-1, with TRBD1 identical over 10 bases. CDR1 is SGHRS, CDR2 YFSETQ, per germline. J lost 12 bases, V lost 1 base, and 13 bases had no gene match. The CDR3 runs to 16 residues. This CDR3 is CASSLITGTGDSVQFF. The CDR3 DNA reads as TGCGCCAGCAGCTTGATCACCGGGACAGGGGATTCCGTGCAGTTCTTC.

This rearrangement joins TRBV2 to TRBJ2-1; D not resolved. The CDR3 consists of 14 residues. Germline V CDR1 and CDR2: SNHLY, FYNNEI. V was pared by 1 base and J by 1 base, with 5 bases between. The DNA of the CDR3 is TGTGCCAGCAGTGAAGGGCCGTCCTACAATGAGCAGTTCTTC. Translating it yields CASSEGPSYNEQFF.

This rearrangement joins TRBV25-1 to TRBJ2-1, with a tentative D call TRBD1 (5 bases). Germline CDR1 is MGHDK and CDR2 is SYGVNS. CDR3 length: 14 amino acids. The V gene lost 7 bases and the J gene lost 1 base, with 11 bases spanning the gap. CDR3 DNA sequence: TGTGCCAGCACGACAGATTCGTCCTACAATGAGCAGTTCTTC. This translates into CASTTDSSYNEQFF.